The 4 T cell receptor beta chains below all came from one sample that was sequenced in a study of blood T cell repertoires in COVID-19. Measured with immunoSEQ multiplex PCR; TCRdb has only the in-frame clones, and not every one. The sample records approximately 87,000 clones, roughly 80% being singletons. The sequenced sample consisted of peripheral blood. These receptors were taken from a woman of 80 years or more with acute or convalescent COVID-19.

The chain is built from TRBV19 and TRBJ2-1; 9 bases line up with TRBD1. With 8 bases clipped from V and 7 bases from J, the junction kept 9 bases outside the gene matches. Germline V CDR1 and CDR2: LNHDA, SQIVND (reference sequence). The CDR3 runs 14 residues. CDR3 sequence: CASGRDRVLNEQFF. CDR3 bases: TGTGCCAGTGGACGGGACAGGGTGTTGAATGAGCAGTTCTTC.

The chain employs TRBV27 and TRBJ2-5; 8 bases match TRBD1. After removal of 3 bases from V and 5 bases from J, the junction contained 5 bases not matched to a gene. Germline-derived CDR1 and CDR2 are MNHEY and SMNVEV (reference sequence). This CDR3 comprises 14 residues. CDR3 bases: TGTGCCAGCAGTTTGAGGACAGGGTTCGAGACCCAGTACTTC. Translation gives CASSLRTGFETQYF.

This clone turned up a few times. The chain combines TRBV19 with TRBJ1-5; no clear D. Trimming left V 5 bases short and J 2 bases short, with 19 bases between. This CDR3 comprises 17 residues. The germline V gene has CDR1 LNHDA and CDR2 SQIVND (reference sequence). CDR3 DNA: TGTGCCAGTAGTCCGTCAAGAGGGAAGGGTGGCAATCAGCCCCAGCATTTT. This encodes CASSPSRGKGGNQPQHF.

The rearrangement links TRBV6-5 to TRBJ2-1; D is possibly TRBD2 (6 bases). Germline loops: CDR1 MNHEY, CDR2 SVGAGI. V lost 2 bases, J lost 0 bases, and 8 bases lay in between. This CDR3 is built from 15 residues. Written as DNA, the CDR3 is TGTGCCAGCAGTTACGACGGGAGCTCCTACAATGAGCAGTTCTTC. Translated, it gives CASSYDGSSYNEQFF.